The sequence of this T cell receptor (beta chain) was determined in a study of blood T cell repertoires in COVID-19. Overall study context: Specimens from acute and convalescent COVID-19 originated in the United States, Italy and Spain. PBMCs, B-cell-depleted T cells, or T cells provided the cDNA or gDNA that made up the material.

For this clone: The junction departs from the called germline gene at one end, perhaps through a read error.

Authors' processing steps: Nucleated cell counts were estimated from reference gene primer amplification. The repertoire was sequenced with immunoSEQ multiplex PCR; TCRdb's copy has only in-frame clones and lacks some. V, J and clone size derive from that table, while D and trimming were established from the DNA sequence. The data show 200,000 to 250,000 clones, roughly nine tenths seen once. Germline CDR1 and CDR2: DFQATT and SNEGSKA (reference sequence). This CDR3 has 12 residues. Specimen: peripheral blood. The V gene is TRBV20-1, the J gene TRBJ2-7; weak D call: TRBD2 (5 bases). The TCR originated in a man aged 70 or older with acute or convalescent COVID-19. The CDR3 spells CSASELTGSADF. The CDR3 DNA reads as TGCAGTGCTAGTGAATTAACGGGGTCGGCCGACTTC.